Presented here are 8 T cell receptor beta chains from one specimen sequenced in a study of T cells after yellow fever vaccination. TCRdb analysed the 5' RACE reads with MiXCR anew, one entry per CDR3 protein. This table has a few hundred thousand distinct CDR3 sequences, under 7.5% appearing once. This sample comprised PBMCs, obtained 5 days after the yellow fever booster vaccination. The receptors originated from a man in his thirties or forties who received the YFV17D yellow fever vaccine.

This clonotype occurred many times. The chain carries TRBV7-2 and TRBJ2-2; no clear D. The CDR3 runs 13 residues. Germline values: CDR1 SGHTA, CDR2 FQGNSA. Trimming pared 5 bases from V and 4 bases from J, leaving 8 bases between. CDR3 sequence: CASSPLGTGELFF. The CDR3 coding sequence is TGTGCCAGCAGCCCGTTAGGCACCGGGGAGCTGTTTTTT.

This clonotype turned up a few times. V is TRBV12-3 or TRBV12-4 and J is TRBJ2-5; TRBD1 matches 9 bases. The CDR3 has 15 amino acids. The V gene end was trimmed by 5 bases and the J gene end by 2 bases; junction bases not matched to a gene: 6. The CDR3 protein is CASSRWTGDQETQYF. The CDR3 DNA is TGTGCCAGCAGTCGATGGACAGGGGATCAAGAGACCCAGTACTTC.

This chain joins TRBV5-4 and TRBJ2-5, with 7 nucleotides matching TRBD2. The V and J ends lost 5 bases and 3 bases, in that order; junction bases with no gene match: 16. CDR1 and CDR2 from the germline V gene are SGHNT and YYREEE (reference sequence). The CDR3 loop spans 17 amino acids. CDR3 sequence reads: CASSQMGTTLPKETQYF. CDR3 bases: TGTGCCAGCAGTCAGATGGGGACTACCCTGCCCAAAGAGACCCAGTACTTC.

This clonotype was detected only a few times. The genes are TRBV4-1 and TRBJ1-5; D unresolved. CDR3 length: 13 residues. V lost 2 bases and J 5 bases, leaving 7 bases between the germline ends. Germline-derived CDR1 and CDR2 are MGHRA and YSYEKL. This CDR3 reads CASSQRGDQPQHF. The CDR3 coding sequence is TGCGCCAGCAGCCAACGGGGTGATCAGCCCCAGCATTTT.

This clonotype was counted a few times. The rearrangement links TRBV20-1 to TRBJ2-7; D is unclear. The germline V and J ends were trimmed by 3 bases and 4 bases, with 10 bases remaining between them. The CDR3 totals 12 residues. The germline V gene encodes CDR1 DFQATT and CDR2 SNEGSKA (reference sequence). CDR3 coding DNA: TGCAGTGCTAGTGCGCCCCAATACGAGCAGTACTTC. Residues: CSASAPQYEQYF.

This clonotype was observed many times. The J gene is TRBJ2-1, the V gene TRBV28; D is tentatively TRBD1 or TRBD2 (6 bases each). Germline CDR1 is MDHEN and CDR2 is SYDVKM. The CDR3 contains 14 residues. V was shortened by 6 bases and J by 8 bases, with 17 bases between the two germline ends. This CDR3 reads CASRKGGPRYEQFF. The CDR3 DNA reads TGTGCCAGCAGAAAGGGGGGACCAAGGTATGAGCAGTTCTTC.

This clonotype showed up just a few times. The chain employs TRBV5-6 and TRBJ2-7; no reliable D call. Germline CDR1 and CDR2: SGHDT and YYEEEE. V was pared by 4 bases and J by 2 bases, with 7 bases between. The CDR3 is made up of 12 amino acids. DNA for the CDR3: TGTGCCAGCAGCCTGGAGACCTACGAGCAGTACTTC. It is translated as CASSLETYEQYF.

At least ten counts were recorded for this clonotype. This chain's CDR3 is CASSLQAGALEAQYF. DNA of the CDR3: TGTGCCAGCAGCTTACAGGCGGGAGCCTTGGAGGCGCAGTACTTC. V usage is TRBV7-2 and J usage is TRBJ2-7; 7 bases align to TRBD2. Losses at the gene ends were 2 bases for V and 9 bases for J; bases not matched to a gene: 13. The CDR3 consists of 15 residues. CDR1 is SGHTA and CDR2 is FQGNSA in the germline V gene.